Below, 20 T cell receptor beta chains from the same sample are listed, as sequenced in a study of blood T cell repertoires in COVID-19. Sequencing was performed with immunoSEQ multiplex PCR; in TCRdb, only in-frame clones are kept and a portion is missing. The table lists hundreds of thousands of clones, over 75% of them singletons. Material for sequencing was PBMCs or T cells enriched from blood (not recorded which). The receptors were gathered from a woman between 25 and 40 years old who had recovered from COVID-19.

This chain connects TRBV19 to TRBJ2-1, with D possibly matching TRBD2 (5 bases). This CDR3 spans 14 amino acids. The germline CDR1 and CDR2 sequences are LNHDA and SQIVND (reference sequence). V dropped 5 bases and J dropped 3 bases, with 11 bases sitting between them. The CDR3 region is CASSSAGDYNEQFF. CDR3 DNA: TGTGCCAGTAGTTCGGCGGGTGACTACAATGAGCAGTTCTTC.

This chain uses TRBV18 with TRBJ2-2; possible D gene TRBD1, 5 bases. Germline-derived CDR1 and CDR2 are KGHSH and LQKENI. V was trimmed by 3 bases and J by 2 bases, leaving 7 bases between them. The CDR3 loop spans 14 amino acids. CDR3 DNA sequence: TGTGCCAGCTCACCCAGGGAAAACACCGGGGAGCTGTTTTTT. As protein: CASSPRENTGELFF.

The chain has TRBV5-1 and TRBJ1-1, with D uncertain. V lost 3 bases and J lost 0, with 12 bases in between. The length of the CDR3 is 15 residues. The germline CDR1 and CDR2 sequences are SGHRS and YFSETQ. The CDR3 DNA is TGCGCCAGCAGCTACGAGGGCAGAATGAACACTGAAGCTTTCTTT. Its protein is CASSYEGRMNTEAFF.

The V and J genes are TRBV25-1 and TRBJ2-7, with 7 bases fitting TRBD1. The germline V gene encodes CDR1 MGHDK and CDR2 SYGVNS. The CDR3 is 12 amino acids. V lost 5 bases to trimming and J lost 4 bases; unmatched junction nucleotides: 2. CDR3 nucleotides: TGTGCCAGCAGTACACAGGGGTACGAGCAGTACTTC. Translated: CASSTQGYEQYF.

This clone was seen only once. The chain employs TRBV15 and TRBJ2-7; tentatively, D is TRBD1 (5 bases). This CDR3 is built from 17 residues. V was clipped by 2 bases and J by 0 bases, with 17 bases between them. Germline CDR1 reads LNHNV; CDR2 reads YYDKDF (reference sequence). CDR3 residues: CATSRPPRQGSSYEQYF. The CDR3 DNA reads as TGTGCCACCAGCAGACCCCCTAGGCAGGGCAGCTCCTACGAGCAGTACTTC.

The V call is TRBV6-1, the J call TRBJ1-2; 7 bases align to TRBD1. The CDR3 totals 14 residues. CDR1 and CDR2 from the germline V gene are MNHNS and SASEGT. Germline trimming cut 3 bases from V and 4 bases from J; bases unmatched to any gene: 5. Here the CDR3 reads CASSDRGQVYGYTF. The CDR3 bases are TGTGCCAGCAGTGATAGGGGGCAGGTCTATGGCTACACCTTC.

The chain carries TRBV5-8 and TRBJ1-5; 7 bases fit TRBD1. This CDR3 spans 15 amino acids. Germline assignment: CDR1 SGHTS and CDR2 YDEGEE. The V and J ends lost 4 bases and 4 bases, in that order; junction bases with no gene match: 8. The CDR3 nucleotides are TGTGCCAGCAGCCCCGGGACAGCTACAAATCAGCCCCAGCATTTT. It encodes CASSPGTATNQPQHF.

This chain joins TRBV2 and TRBJ1-1, with 7 bases aligning to TRBD1. The germline CDR1 and CDR2 sequences are SNHLY and FYNNEI. Losses at the gene ends were 6 bases for V and 6 bases for J; bases not matched to a gene: 7. This CDR3 has 13 residues. The CDR3 DNA reads TGTGCCAGCAGATTCAGGGGGGAGGCTGAAGCTTTCTTT. Translated, it gives CASRFRGEAEAFF.

This rearrangement joins TRBV7-2 to TRBJ2-7; the D gene is possibly TRBD2 (5 bases). Between the trimmed V and J ends, which lost 4 bases and 1 base, there was a span of 8 bases. Germline V lookup: CDR1 SGHTA, CDR2 FQGNSA. This CDR3 is 13 amino acids long. This CDR3 reads CASSSGLSYEQYF. The CDR3 nucleotides are TGTGCCAGCAGCTCGGGGTTGTCCTACGAGCAGTACTTC.

The V call is TRBV3-1 (or the pseudogene TRBV3-2), the J call TRBJ2-1; TRBD2 might be the D (5 bases). The length of the CDR3 is 18 residues. V dropped 4 bases and J dropped 0 bases, with 19 bases sitting between them. Per the germline V gene, CDR1 is LGHDT and CDR2 is YNNKEL (reference sequence). CDR3 sequence: CASSRLPLAVLSYNEQFF. CDR3 in DNA: TGTGCCAGCAGCCGACTACCTCTGGCGGTCCTCTCCTACAATGAGCAGTTCTTC.

For this clone: Other DNA sequences from this sample encode an identical CDR3 as well. The gene calls are TRBV19 and TRBJ1-5; no definite D call. Trimming pared 3 bases from V and 2 bases from J, leaving 5 bases between. Germline CDR1 and CDR2: LNHDA and SQIVND (reference sequence). The CDR3 has 13 residues. This chain's CDR3 is CASSIGGNQPQHF. The CDR3 region has the DNA TGTGCCAGTAGTATTGGAGGCAATCAGCCCCAGCATTTT.

This clone came up a few times. The chain combines TRBV7-2 with TRBJ1-5; 12 nucleotides agree with TRBD1. This CDR3 spans 17 amino acids. V shed 5 bases, J shed 6 bases, and the junction held 11 bases outside the gene matches. The V gene's germline CDR1 is SGHTA and CDR2 FQGNSA. CDR3 in amino acids: CASSLNAGTGGGQPQHF. The CDR3 coding sequence is TGTGCCAGCAGCCTCAACGCCGGGACAGGGGGCGGTCAGCCCCAGCATTTT.

The V call is TRBV5-4, the J call TRBJ2-7, with 9 bases fitting TRBD2. The germline V gene has CDR1 SGHNT and CDR2 YYREEE (reference sequence). The junction had 7 bases not matched to a gene; V was cut back by 2 bases and J by 1 base. CDR3 size: 16 residues. This chain's CDR3 is CASSLVAGGPSYEQYF. The CDR3 nucleotides read TGTGCCAGCAGCTTAGTGGCGGGAGGGCCATCCTACGAGCAGTACTTC.

DNA of the CDR3: TGTGCCAGCAGCTTGGCCGGGACTAGCGGGGGGGCTCATAATGAGCAGTTCTTC. Its protein is CASSLAGTSGGAHNEQFF. V usage is TRBV5-4 and J usage is TRBJ2-1; 16 bases are shared with TRBD2. The CDR3 extends over 18 amino acids. With 0 bases clipped from V and 7 bases from J, the junction kept 7 bases outside the gene matches. The germline CDR1 and CDR2 sequences are SGHNT and YYREEE (reference sequence).

This chain uses TRBV18 with TRBJ2-7; D is possibly TRBD2 (5 bases). This CDR3 spans 15 amino acids. The V gene's germline CDR1 is KGHSH and CDR2 LQKENI. V gave up 6 bases and J gave up 0 bases, with 15 bases separating them. The CDR3 loop is CASSLDYQSSYEQYF. In DNA form, the CDR3 reads TGTGCCAGCTCCCTTGACTACCAGAGCTCCTACGAGCAGTACTTC.

The J gene is TRBJ2-5, the V gene TRBV14; weak D call: TRBD2 (5 bases). The CDR3 consists of 20 residues. V dropped 1 base and J dropped 5 bases, with 29 bases sitting between them. The germline CDR1 and CDR2 sequences are SGHDN and FVKESK. The CDR3 region has the DNA TGTGCCAGCAGCCAAGTTTTTAAGGATCCAACCCGACGGGGTGGGGAGACCCAGTACTTC. It yields the protein CASSQVFKDPTRRGGETQYF.

This clone was picked up a small number of times. V gene TRBV5-6 combines with J gene TRBJ1-3, with D perhaps TRBD1 (6 bases). V lost 1 base and J lost 2, with 16 bases in between. Germline V gene data show CDR1 as SGHDT and CDR2 as YYEEEE. The CDR3 sequence is 17 residues long. The CDR3 is CASSLIQDRSAGNTIYF. The CDR3 region has the DNA TGTGCCAGCAGCTTGATCCAGGACAGATCGGCTGGAAACACCATATATTTT.

This clone occurred once. This chain links TRBV28 with TRBJ1-5; 7 nucleotides line up with TRBD1. V gave up 3 bases and J gave up 7 bases; unmatched junction bases: 6. This CDR3 comprises 14 residues. Looked up from germline, CDR1 is MDHEN and CDR2 is SYDVKM. The CDR3 loop reads CASSFGTVEQPQHF. CDR3 bases: TGTGCCAGCAGTTTCGGGACAGTAGAGCAGCCCCAGCATTTT.

The chain has TRBV7-2 and TRBJ2-2; D not certain. Germline values: CDR1 SGHTA, CDR2 FQGNSA. The CDR3 length is 14 residues. The V end was cut by 1 base, the J end by 0 bases, with 3 bases between. The CDR3: CASSLVANTGELFF. CDR3 DNA: TGTGCCAGCAGCTTAGTAGCGAACACCGGGGAGCTGTTTTTT.

This chain connects TRBV19 to TRBJ1-2; no definite D call. The CDR3 totals 14 residues. Looked up from germline, CDR1 is LNHDA and CDR2 is SQIVND (reference sequence). V was clipped by 3 bases and J by 2 bases, with 10 bases between them. Here the CDR3 reads CASSISMSNYGYTF. The CDR3 DNA is TGTGCCAGTAGTATTTCCATGTCCAACTATGGCTACACCTTC.